This T cell receptor (beta chain) was sequenced for a study of radiation and T cells in renal cell carcinoma. The study, taken as a whole, reports: Top tumor clonotypes rose in blood 2 weeks post-radiation, then contracted.

This clone occurred once. Its cognate antigen is unknown. The protocol was immunoSEQ multiplex PCR, while the TCRdb copy is restricted to in-frame clones and leaves out a portion. The table lists about 150,000 clones, 70% to 90% of them singletons. Time point specified: blood 4 weeks post-SBRT, at nephrectomy. Sample treatment: 15 Gy SBRT to primary tumor, nephrectomy 4 weeks later. Nephrectomy followed 15 Gy stereotactic body radiation by 4 weeks. Serial blood draws occurred at baseline and 2 and 4 weeks post-SBRT. The patient's renal cell carcinoma had clear cell pathology. V was clipped by 6 bases and J by 5 bases, with 13 bases between them. From germline, CDR1 is MDHEN and CDR2 SYDVKM. The CDR3 is 13 residues long.

This TCR derives from a woman aged 50 to 60 with renal cell carcinoma. This material consisted of blood, taken from a patient whose treatment included radiotherapy and nephrectomy. This chain connects TRBV28 to TRBJ2-5; D tentatively fits TRBD1 or TRBD2 (6 bases each). The CDR3 region is CASSRGGPETQYF. The CDR3 DNA reads TGTGCCAGCAGCAGGGGAGGTCCGGAGACCCAGTACTTC.